This TCR beta chain was recorded in a study of CXCR3-negative and CXCR3-positive naive CD8 T cells. The germline gives CDR1 SEHNR, CDR2 FQNEAQ (reference sequence). The CDR3 totals 15 residues. CD45RO-CCR7+CD27+CD95- characterized naive CD8+ T cells. Preparation of TRB cDNA libraries relied on 5' RACE carrying UMI labels. TCRdb re-called the 5' RACE reads and shows each CDR3 protein once, DNA omitted. This sample's table has around 96,000 distinct CDR3 sequences. About this clonotype itself: Antigen: not known.

General study results and limits: Naive cells that were CXCR3-negative or CXCR3-positive used TRBV-TRBJ genes alike, while memory cells diverged. Memory CD8+ cells showed much lower diversity, while both naive subsets were comparably high. TRB CDR3s of CXCR3-positive naive cells were more hydrophobic than those of CXCR3-negative naive cells.

This sequence was found in a human donor in good health. Some clones in this sample may be carry-over from other donors' samples. The rearrangement links TRBV7-9 to TRBJ2-5; the TCRdb call, TRBD1, lacks DNA for checking. The sequenced material came from naive CXCR3- CD8+ T cells from blood. Subset in this sample: CD45RO-CCR7+CD27+CD95- naive CD8+ T cells lacking CXCR3 (TNR3-). CDR3 protein: CASSPTGGARETQYF.